The TCR beta chain under discussion was sequenced for a study of blood T cell repertoires in COVID-19. About the research overall: Sites across the United States, Italy and Spain contributed samples from acute and convalescent COVID-19. PBMCs, B-cell-depleted T cells, or T cells were the source of the cDNA or gDNA that made up the material.

In the source study's methods: Estimates of nucleated cell counts were drawn from the amplification of reference gene primers. Produced via immunoSEQ multiplex PCR; TCRdb's table is partial and in-frame only. V and J calls plus clone size are reproduced from that table; the DNA served to infer D and trimming. The sample lists about 280,000 clones; roughly 86% were seen once. The CDR3 is 16 amino acids. V lost 4 bases to trimming and J lost 8 bases; unmatched junction nucleotides: 11. Germline CDR1 is SEHNR and CDR2 is FQNEAQ (reference sequence). Specimen: peripheral blood. This TCR came from a woman in her 30s who had recovered from COVID-19. The rearrangement joins TRBV7-9 to TRBJ2-1; 10 bases are a match to TRBD2. CDR3 sequence (DNA): TGTGCCAGCAGCTCGACCCTAGCGGGAGATGGCGATGAGCAGTTCTTC. Amino acids: CASSSTLAGDGDEQFF.